These 18 T cell receptor beta chains were sequenced from one sample in a study of T cells in Graves' hyperthyroidism and ophthalmopathy (dated by TCRdb to between 2018 and 2021). Library creation used multiplex PCR. These reads were obtained on an Illumina HiSeq 2000. Amplification of TCR beta CDR3 regions was carried out from RNA transcripts. A first-round RT-PCR of the TCR CDR3 used the HTBI primer set with the Qiagen OneStep RT-PCR kit. The raw public reads went through TCRdb reprocessing: fastp at Q25, MiXCR clone calling, in-frame beta chains kept. Each entry is one CDR3 protein sequence, shown with its most common DNA and genes. The sample table lists approximately 380,000 distinct CDR3 sequences, less than 20% of them with a count of one. The leading ten clones occupy 35% to 50% of the sample. Input material: blood. The receptors were gathered from a man aged 18-30 years with Graves' ophthalmopathy.

As regards this clonotype: A much larger clone sits a single nucleotide away, making a read error possible. The rearrangement joins TRBV6-1 to TRBJ2-1; the D is unclear. The CDR3 length is 17 residues. V gave up 3 bases and J gave up 5 bases, with 20 bases separating them. Germline CDR1 is MNHNS and CDR2 is SASEGT. Written as DNA, the CDR3 is TGTGCCAGCAGTGACCTCTCTAGGGTAGTGTCCCACAATGAGCAGTTCTTC. As protein: CASSDLSRVVSHNEQFF.

The chain has TRBV4-2 and TRBJ1-4; D call uncertain. Trimming shortened V by 0 bases and J by 5 bases, and 10 bases separated the two germline ends. Germline V gene lookup returns CDR1 LGHNA and CDR2 YNFKEQ. This CDR3 comprises 15 residues. The CDR3 DNA reads as TGTGCCAGCAGCCAAGAGGACGTATACAATGAAAAACTGTTTTTT. As protein: CASSQEDVYNEKLFF.

This clonotype was observed a handful of times. The CDR3 spells CASSLQGATGELFF. In nucleotides, the CDR3 is TGTGCCAGCAGCCTACAGGGGGCGACCGGGGAGCTGTTTTTT. V usage is TRBV3-1 and J usage is TRBJ2-2, with TRBD1 identical over 9 bases. Germline assignment: CDR1 LGHDT and CDR2 YNNKEL (reference sequence). V dropped 4 bases and J dropped 5; count of bases not matched to a gene: 2. The CDR3 loop spans 14 amino acids.

The genes are TRBV6-5 and TRBJ1-6, with D possibly being TRBD1 (5 bases). V was trimmed by 0 bases and J by 9 bases, leaving 18 bases between them. Germline V gene data show CDR1 as MNHEY and CDR2 as SVGAGI. CDR3 size: 17 residues. CDR3 sequence: CASSYSHGGAEGSPLHF. The CDR3 region has the DNA TGTGCCAGCAGTTACTCGCATGGCGGGGCCGAAGGTTCACCCCTCCACTTT.

This clonotype was counted many times. This chain uses TRBV2 with TRBJ1-4; TRBD1 might be the D (5 bases). CDR1 is SNHLY and CDR2 is FYNNEI in the germline V gene. The CDR3 totals 11 residues. The V and J ends lost 6 bases and 11 bases respectively, with 10 bases between them. The CDR3 DNA is TGTGCCAGCAGAGGGACGGGGAAACTGTTTTTT. Its protein product is CASRGTGKLFF.

Concerning this clonotype: The germline gene is not matched at one end of the junction; a read error may be the cause. The V and J genes are TRBV7-2 and TRBJ2-2, with 11 bases that match TRBD2. Germline V CDR1 and CDR2: SGHTA, FQGNSA. The CDR3 length is 17 residues. CDR3 protein: CASSLNRLAGNTGELLF. For the CDR3, the DNA is TGTGCCAGCAGCTTAAATCGACTAGCGGGGAACACCGGGGAGCTGCTTTTT.

This clonotype occurred many times. The chain links TRBV5-1 to TRBJ1-4, with a tentative D call TRBD1 (5 bases). With 4 bases removed from V and 7 bases from J, the gap between germline ends came to 17 bases. The CDR3 is 15 amino acids. CDR1 is SGHRS and CDR2 is YFSETQ in the germline V gene. The CDR3 DNA reads as TGCGCCAGCAGCCCCACAGGACAAGGACCTGAAAAACTGTTTTTT. It specifies CASSPTGQGPEKLFF.

This clonotype was recorded at least ten times. The CDR3 reads CASQRQGLETQYF. CDR3 bases: TGTGCCAGCCAAAGACAGGGCCTAGAGACCCAGTACTTC. The chain combines TRBV6-1 with TRBJ2-5; 7 bases are a match to TRBD1. Germline V CDR1 and CDR2: MNHNS, SASEGT. CDR3 length: 13 residues. V dropped 8 bases and J dropped 4; count of bases not matched to a gene: 7.

Notes on this clonotype: A much more abundant neighbour one base away suggests this may be a read error. The chain recombines TRBV7-9 with TRBJ2-7; D is uncertain. V was trimmed by 3 bases and J by 6 bases, leaving 12 bases between them. The CDR3 has 13 amino acids. Looked up from germline, CDR1 is SEHNR and CDR2 is FQNEAQ (reference sequence). This CDR3 is CASSFGTFGEQYF. In nucleotides, the CDR3 is TGTGCCAGCAGCTTCGGAACCTTCGGCGAGCAGTACTTC.

This clonotype was observed many times. This chain uses TRBV13 with TRBJ2-7; 8 bases line up with TRBD1. The V gene's germline CDR1 is PRHDT and CDR2 FYEKMQ (reference sequence). The junction had 8 bases not matched to a gene; V was cut back by 5 bases and J by 5 bases. This CDR3 is built from 14 residues. For the CDR3, the DNA is TGTGCCAGCAGCACTCGAACAGGGGGACACGAGCAGTACTTC. This codes for CASSTRTGGHEQYF.

This clonotype showed up many times. The chain links TRBV28 to TRBJ2-1; maybe TRBD2 (6 bases). V was clipped by 10 bases and J by 8 bases, with 18 bases between them. From germline, CDR1 is MDHEN and CDR2 SYDVKM. The CDR3 totals 13 residues. The CDR3 spells CATSGRGVDEQFF. CDR3 DNA sequence: TGTGCCACCTCTGGGCGGGGTGTCGATGAGCAGTTCTTC.

The gene calls are TRBV5-1 and TRBJ1-1, with 9 bases lining up with TRBD1. Germline loops: CDR1 SGHRS, CDR2 YFSETQ. The CDR3 is 16 residues long. The J segment lost 1 base and the V segment lost 5 bases, leaving 9 bases of the junction unmatched. Here the CDR3 DNA reads TGCGCCAGCAGAATGCGACAGGGGGACGAGAACACTGAAGCTTTCTTT. Translated: CASRMRQGDENTEAFF.

The chain uses TRBV5-1 and TRBJ1-6; D is undetermined. There are 15 residues in the CDR3. V gave up 4 bases and J gave up 5 bases, with 13 bases separating them. Per the germline V gene, CDR1 is SGHRS and CDR2 is YFSETQ. The CDR3 DNA follows: TGCGCCAGCAGCCCGCAGGACGGAGATAATTCACCCCTCCACTTT. Translation: CASSPQDGDNSPLHF. The complete variable domain, with remaining parts taken from reference TRBV5-1 and TRBJ1-6, reads KAGVTQTPRYLIKTRGQQVTLSCSPISGHRSVSWYQQTPGQGLQFLFEYFSETQRNKGNFPGRFSGRQFSNSRSEMNVSTLELGDSALYLCASSPQDGDNSPLHFGNGTRLTVT.

About this clonotype: Compared with germline, one end of the junction differs, possibly owing to a read error. This chain connects TRBV4-1 to TRBJ2-2; 9 bases are a match to TRBD1. CDR1 is MGHRA and CDR2 is YSYEKL in the germline V gene. The CDR3 runs 14 residues. The CDR3 here is CASSRDRAIRELFF. Here the CDR3 DNA reads TGCGCCAGCAGCCGGGACAGGGCCATAAGGGAACTGTTTTTT.

This clonotype was observed many times. V gene TRBV20-1 combines with J gene TRBJ2-1, with 9 bases matching TRBD2. J was trimmed by 12 bases and V by 0 bases; bases with no gene match: 12. Germline-derived CDR1 and CDR2 are DFQATT and SNEGSKA (reference sequence). The CDR3 consists of 15 residues. The CDR3 loop is CSARDKASGAPTQFF. The CDR3 DNA sequence: TGCAGTGCTAGAGATAAGGCTAGCGGGGCGCCCACGCAGTTCTTC.

This clonotype was counted many times. The chain combines TRBV12-3 or TRBV12-4 with TRBJ2-2, with a tentative D call TRBD2 (5 bases). Trimming removed 4 bases from V and 0 bases from J, with 12 bases in between. CDR3 length: 16 residues. CDR3 amino acids: CASSSGGTSNTGELFF. The CDR3 DNA reads as TGTGCCAGCAGTTCAGGAGGAACGTCGAACACCGGGGAGCTGTTTTTT.

This clonotype was counted many times. A read error may account for a junction end that differs from germline. The chain has TRBV2 and TRBJ2-7, with 11 bases that match TRBD2. CDR1 is SNHLY, CDR2 FYNNEI, per germline. The CDR3 is 14 residues long. In DNA form, the CDR3 reads TGCGCCAGCAGTGAGGGACTAGCGGCCTACGAGCAGTACTTC. Translation gives CASSEGLAAYEQYF.

This clonotype has at least ten counts. The CDR3 spells CASSQEFGSPLHF. The CDR3 DNA reads TGTGCCAGCAGCCAAGAGTTCGGATCACCCCTCCACTTT. The rearrangement joins TRBV3-1 to TRBJ1-6, with D uncertain. Deletions cut 0 bases from V and 10 bases from J, with 7 bases between. Germline CDR1 LGHDT, CDR2 YNNKEL (reference sequence). The CDR3 consists of 13 residues. Combining the CDR3 with reference TRBV3-1 and TRBJ1-6 gives the whole variable domain DTAVSQTPKYLVTQMGNDKSIKCEQNLGHDTMYWYKQDSKKFLKIMFSYNNKELIINETVPNRFSPKSPDKAHLNLHINSLELGDSAVYFCASSQEFGSPLHFGNGTRLTVT.